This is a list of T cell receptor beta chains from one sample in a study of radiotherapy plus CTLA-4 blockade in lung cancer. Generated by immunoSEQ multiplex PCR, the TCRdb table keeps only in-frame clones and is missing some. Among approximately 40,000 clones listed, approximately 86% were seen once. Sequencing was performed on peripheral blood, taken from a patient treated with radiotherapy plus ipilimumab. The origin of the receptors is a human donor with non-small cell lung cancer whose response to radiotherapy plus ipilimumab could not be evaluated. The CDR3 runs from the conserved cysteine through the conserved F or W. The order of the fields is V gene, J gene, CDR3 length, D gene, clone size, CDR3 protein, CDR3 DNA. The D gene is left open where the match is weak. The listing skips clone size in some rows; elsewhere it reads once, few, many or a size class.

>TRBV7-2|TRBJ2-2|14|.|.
CASSSPSFTGELFF
TGTGCCAGCAGTTCGCCTAGCTTCACCGGGGAGCTGTTTTTT
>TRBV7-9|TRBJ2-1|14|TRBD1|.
CASRIGTAAGEQFF
TGTGCCAGCAGAATAGGGACAGCTGCTGGTGAGCAGTTCTTC
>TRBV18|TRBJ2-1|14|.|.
CASSPLQGSNEQFF
TGTGCCAGCTCACCACTTCAGGGGAGTAATGAGCAGTTCTTC
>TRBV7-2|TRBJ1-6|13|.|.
CATRAPVDSPLHF
TGTGCCACGAGGGCCCCCGTTGATTCACCCCTCCACTTT
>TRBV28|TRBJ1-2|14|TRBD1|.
CASSWTGTNYGYTF
TGTGCCAGCAGTTGGACAGGGACTAACTATGGCTACACCTTC
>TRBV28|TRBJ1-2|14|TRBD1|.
CASRSGGAGYGYTF
TGTGCCAGCCGGTCAGGGGGCGCAGGGTATGGCTACACCTTC
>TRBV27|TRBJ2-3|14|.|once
CASSGLGGADTQYF
TGTGCCAGCAGCGGACTAGGGGGTGCAGATACGCAGTATTTT
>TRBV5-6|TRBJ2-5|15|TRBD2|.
CASSLDLSGGETQYF
TGTGCCAGCAGCTTGGATCTTAGCGGGGGAGAGACCCAGTACTTC
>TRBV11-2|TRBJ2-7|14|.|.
CASSLGVQGGEQYF
TGTGCCAGCAGCTTAGGAGTCCAGGGTGGCGAGCAGTACTTC
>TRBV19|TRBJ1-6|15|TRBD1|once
CASSTTGQWRSPLHF
TGTGCCAGTAGTACAACGGGACAGTGGCGGTCACCCCTCCACTTT
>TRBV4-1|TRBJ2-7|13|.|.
CASSQAGSYEQYF
TGCGCCAGCAGCCAAGCGGGATCCTACGAGCAGTACTTC
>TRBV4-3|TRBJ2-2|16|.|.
CASSQDTGGAAGELFF
TGCGCCAGCAGCCAAGATACAGGGGGGGCCGCCGGGGAGCTGTTTTTT
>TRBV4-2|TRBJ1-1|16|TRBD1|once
CASSPARGARGTEAFF
TGTGCCAGCAGCCCGGCCAGGGGGGCGCGGGGCACTGAAGCTTTCTTT
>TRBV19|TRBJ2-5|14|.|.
CASSPPGYQETQYF
TGTGCCAGTAGTCCTCCGGGGTACCAAGAGACCCAGTACTTC
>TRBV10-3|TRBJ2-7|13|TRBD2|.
CAIGGDLTYEQYF
TGTGCCATCGGGGGGGACTTAACCTACGAGCAGTACTTC
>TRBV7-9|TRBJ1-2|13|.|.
CASSIAGGHGYTF
TGTGCCAGCAGCATTGCCGGGGGTCATGGCTACACCTTC
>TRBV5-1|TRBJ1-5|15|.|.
CASSLAGQSNQPQHF
TGCGCCAGCAGCTTGGCTGGACAAAGCAATCAGCCCCAGCATTTT
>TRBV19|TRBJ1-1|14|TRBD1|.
CASSRTGERTEAFF
TGTGCCAGTAGCAGAACAGGGGAGCGCACTGAAGCTTTCTTT
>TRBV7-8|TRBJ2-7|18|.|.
CASSTPEGLWGLSYEQYF
TGTGCCAGCAGCACCCCGGAGGGGCTATGGGGACTTTCCTACGAGCAGTACTTC
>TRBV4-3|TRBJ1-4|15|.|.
CASSSTRGNQEKLFF
TGCGCCAGCAGCAGCACGCGGGGAAATCAGGAAAAACTGTTTTTT
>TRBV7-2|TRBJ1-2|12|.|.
CASSLDIGGYTF
TGTGCCAGCAGCTTAGATATCGGTGGCTACACCTTC
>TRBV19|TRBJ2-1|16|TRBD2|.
CASSPGGGGSYNEQFF
TGTGCCAGTAGTCCCGGCGGGGGGGGGTCCTACAATGAGCAGTTCTTC
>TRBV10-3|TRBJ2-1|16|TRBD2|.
CAISERGGESFNEQFF
TGTGCCATCAGTGAGCGGGGGGGCGAATCCTTCAATGAGCAGTTCTTC
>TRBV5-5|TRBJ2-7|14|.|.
CASSLSQGTYEQYF
TGTGCCAGCAGCTTGTCGCAGGGGACCTACGAGCAGTACTTC
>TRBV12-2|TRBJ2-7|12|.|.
CASRTGPPLEYF
TGTGCAAGTCGGACAGGGCCACCCCTAGAGTACTTC
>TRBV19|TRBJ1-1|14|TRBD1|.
CASSSDRGNTEAFF
TGTGCCAGTAGTAGCGACAGGGGGAACACTGAAGCTTTCTTT
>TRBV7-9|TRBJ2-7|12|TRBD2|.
CASSRLAYEQYF
TGTGCCAGCAGCCGACTAGCTTACGAGCAGTACTTC
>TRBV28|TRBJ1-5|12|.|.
CASRYVGGPQHF
TGTGCCAGCAGGTACGTCGGTGGGCCCCAGCATTTT
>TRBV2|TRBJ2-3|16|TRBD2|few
CASSAGTSGRRDTQYF
TGTGCCAGCAGTGCTGGGACTAGCGGGAGAAGAGATACGCAGTATTTT
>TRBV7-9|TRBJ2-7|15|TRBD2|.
CASTQRGSSTYEQYF
TGTGCCAGCACCCAGCGGGGAAGCAGTACCTACGAGCAGTACTTC